These 15 T cell receptor beta chains came from one sample sequenced in a study of T-cell reconstitution after alpha-beta-depleted transplantation in children. Unique molecular identifiers tagged the TCRbeta library. TCRdb passed the PCR reads through MiXCR, listing each CDR3 protein once. The data contain some 530,000 distinct CDR3 sequences, about 12% of them seen just once; the ten biggest clones take up over 5.5%. The material sequenced was PBMCs from the stem cell graft donor, taken from the stem cell graft. The receptors originated from a human donor who donated a stem cell graft to a child with combined immunodeficiency.

This chain joins TRBV29-1 and TRBJ2-5; possibly TRBD2 for D (5 bases). The germline V gene encodes CDR1 SQVTM and CDR2 ANQGSEA. The germline V and J ends were trimmed by 3 bases and 5 bases, with 13 bases remaining between them. The CDR3 is made up of 13 amino acids. The CDR3 region is CSVEQRAAETQYF. CDR3 nucleotides: TGCAGCGTTGAGCAGAGAGCGGCGGAGACCCAGTACTTC.

V gene TRBV7-3 combines with J gene TRBJ1-3; D may be TRBD1 (5 bases). The CDR3 length is 14 residues. Trimming left V 4 bases short and J 2 bases short, with 9 bases between. Germline lookup yields CDR1 SGHTA and CDR2 FQGTGA. Here the CDR3 DNA reads TGTGCCAGCAGCTCTCCGACAGCTGGAAACACCATATATTTT. Its protein is CASSSPTAGNTIYF.

The chain has TRBV2 and TRBJ1-3; 7 nucleotides align to TRBD1. The CDR3 spans 15 residues. V was clipped by 6 bases and J by 0 bases; unmatched bases: 5. CDR1 SNHLY and CDR2 FYNNEI come from the germline V gene. The CDR3 loop is CASSGQAYSGNTIYF. The DNA for the CDR3 is TGTGCCAGCAGCGGACAGGCGTACTCTGGAAACACCATATATTTT.

This clonotype was observed a few times. The V and J genes are TRBV6-1 and TRBJ2-1; a weak D match, TRBD2 (5 bases). Germline V gives CDR1 MNHNS, CDR2 SASEGT. V shed 2 bases and J shed 8 bases, with 10 bases lying between them. CDR3 length: 13 amino acids. The CDR3: CASSELDGDEQFF. In nucleotides, the CDR3 is TGTGCCAGCAGTGAATTAGACGGGGATGAGCAGTTCTTC.

V gene TRBV20-1 combines with J gene TRBJ1-2; perhaps TRBD1 as D (6 bases). Germline values: CDR1 DFQATT, CDR2 SNEGSKA (reference sequence). This CDR3 has 15 residues. V shed 1 base and J shed 0 bases, with 12 bases lying between them. The CDR3 protein is CSARGGAVSNYGYTF. Written as DNA, the CDR3 is TGCAGTGCTAGAGGGGGGGCAGTATCTAACTATGGCTACACCTTC.

This clonotype showed up just a few times. J is TRBJ2-7 and V is TRBV9; TRBD1 agrees at 7 bases. The CDR3 sequence is 15 residues long. CDR1 is SGDLS, CDR2 YYNGEE, per germline. V lost 4 bases and J lost 2; bases outside the gene matches: 9. The CDR3 loop reads CASSLSGTDTYEQYF. CDR3 in DNA: TGTGCCAGCAGCCTAAGTGGGACAGACACCTACGAGCAGTACTTC.

This clonotype was detected many times. DNA for the CDR3: TGCGCCAGCAGGATCGGAGGCGGTAGCACAGATACGCAGTATTTT. Translation gives CASRIGGGSTDTQYF. The J gene is TRBJ2-3, the V gene TRBV5-1; perhaps TRBD2 as D (5 bases). Trimming shortened V by 5 bases and J by 0 bases, and 13 bases separated the two germline ends. Germline CDR1 reads SGHRS; CDR2 reads YFSETQ. This CDR3 has 15 amino acids.

This chain joins TRBV29-1 and TRBJ2-7, with unresolved D. The germline V and J ends were trimmed by 7 bases and 5 bases, with 15 bases remaining between them. There are 12 residues in the CDR3. CDR1 SQVTM and CDR2 ANQGSEA come from the germline V gene. CDR3 coding DNA: TGCAGCGCCGGGCTTAGGTCCGACGAGCAGTACTTC. Translating it yields CSAGLRSDEQYF.

This clonotype was picked up a small number of times. This sequence joins TRBV5-5 and TRBJ2-2; D is unclear. This CDR3 is built from 12 residues. The germline CDR1 and CDR2 sequences are SGHKS and YYEKEE (reference sequence). The V end lost 4 bases, the J end lost 8 bases, and 9 bases lay between the germline ends. The CDR3 region has the DNA TGTGCCAGCAGCGGACCTCGTGGGGAGCTGTTTTTT. It is translated as CASSGPRGELFF.

This clonotype was detected only a few times. The gene calls are TRBV10-3 and TRBJ2-7, with no clear D. Germline-derived CDR1 and CDR2 are ENHRY and SYGVKD. CDR3 length: 13 amino acids. Deletions cut 0 bases from V and 6 bases from J, with 9 bases between. CDR3 nucleotide sequence: TGTGCCATCAGTGAGTCGATGTTTAGCGAGCAGTACTTC. Amino acid sequence: CAISESMFSEQYF.

V gene TRBV3-1 combines with J gene TRBJ1-1, with 10 bases identical to TRBD1. The CDR3 extends over 17 amino acids. V lost 3 bases, J lost 4 bases, and 11 bases stayed unmatched. CDR1 LGHDT and CDR2 YNNKEL come from the germline V gene (reference sequence). The CDR3 bases are TGTGCCAGCAGCCAGCCTTTCCGGGACAGGGGTAGCACTGAAGCTTTCTTT. It translates to CASSQPFRDRGSTEAFF.

This clonotype has a count of ten or more. CDR3 nucleotide sequence: TGTGCCAGCAGCTTACCCCCCCCGGATACGCAGTATTTT. This encodes CASSLPPPDTQYF. This chain links TRBV7-2 with TRBJ2-3; D call uncertain. Between the trimmed V and J ends, which lost 2 bases and 6 bases, there was a span of 9 bases. Germline lookup yields CDR1 SGHTA and CDR2 FQGNSA. CDR3 length equals 13 residues.

The rearrangement uses TRBV12-3 or TRBV12-4 and TRBJ2-7, with 10 bases aligning to TRBD1. Trimming cost V 5 bases and J 5 bases; bases outside gene matches: 24. The CDR3 loop spans 20 amino acids. In nucleotides, the CDR3 is TGTGCCAGCAGTCCCCGACAGGGGGCGGCCAGTAAGTCCGGACGGCACGAGCAGTACTTC. This gives the protein CASSPRQGAASKSGRHEQYF.

This clonotype occurred a few times. The chain links TRBV7-2 to TRBJ2-5; TRBD2 agrees at 10 bases. CDR1 and CDR2 (germline): SGHTA, FQGNSA. The V gene end was trimmed by 2 bases and the J gene end by 5 bases; junction bases not matched to a gene: 8. CDR3 size: 16 residues. This chain's CDR3 is CASSLKLLAGAETQYF. The CDR3 DNA is TGTGCCAGCAGCTTAAAGCTGCTAGCGGGGGCGGAGACCCAGTACTTC.

This clonotype was counted at least ten times. The chain is built from TRBV7-9 and TRBJ2-1, with D unresolved. The CDR3 length is 12 residues. The V and J ends lost 5 bases and 7 bases respectively, with 9 bases between them. The germline V gene encodes CDR1 SEHNR and CDR2 FQNEAQ (reference sequence). The CDR3 DNA is TGTGCCAGCAGCCCCATCTGGAATGAGCAGTTCTTC. This gives the protein CASSPIWNEQFF.